This TCR beta chain was observed in a study of blood T cell repertoires in COVID-19. CDR1 is SQVTM, CDR2 ANQGSEA, per germline. Trimming pared 6 bases from V and 2 bases from J, leaving 4 bases between. The CDR3 loop spans 10 amino acids. This table comes from immunoSEQ multiplex PCR, and its TCRdb copy is limited to in-frame clones, with some not included. This table holds 15,000 to 20,000 clones, approximately 90% found once. The source material was peripheral blood. This chain joins TRBV29-1 and TRBJ1-1, with no clear D. The TCR comes from a human donor with active COVID-19. The donor label of this sample is uncertain. The CDR3 is CSVTNTEAFF. In DNA form, the CDR3 reads TGCAGCGTGACAAACACTGAAGCTTTCTTT.